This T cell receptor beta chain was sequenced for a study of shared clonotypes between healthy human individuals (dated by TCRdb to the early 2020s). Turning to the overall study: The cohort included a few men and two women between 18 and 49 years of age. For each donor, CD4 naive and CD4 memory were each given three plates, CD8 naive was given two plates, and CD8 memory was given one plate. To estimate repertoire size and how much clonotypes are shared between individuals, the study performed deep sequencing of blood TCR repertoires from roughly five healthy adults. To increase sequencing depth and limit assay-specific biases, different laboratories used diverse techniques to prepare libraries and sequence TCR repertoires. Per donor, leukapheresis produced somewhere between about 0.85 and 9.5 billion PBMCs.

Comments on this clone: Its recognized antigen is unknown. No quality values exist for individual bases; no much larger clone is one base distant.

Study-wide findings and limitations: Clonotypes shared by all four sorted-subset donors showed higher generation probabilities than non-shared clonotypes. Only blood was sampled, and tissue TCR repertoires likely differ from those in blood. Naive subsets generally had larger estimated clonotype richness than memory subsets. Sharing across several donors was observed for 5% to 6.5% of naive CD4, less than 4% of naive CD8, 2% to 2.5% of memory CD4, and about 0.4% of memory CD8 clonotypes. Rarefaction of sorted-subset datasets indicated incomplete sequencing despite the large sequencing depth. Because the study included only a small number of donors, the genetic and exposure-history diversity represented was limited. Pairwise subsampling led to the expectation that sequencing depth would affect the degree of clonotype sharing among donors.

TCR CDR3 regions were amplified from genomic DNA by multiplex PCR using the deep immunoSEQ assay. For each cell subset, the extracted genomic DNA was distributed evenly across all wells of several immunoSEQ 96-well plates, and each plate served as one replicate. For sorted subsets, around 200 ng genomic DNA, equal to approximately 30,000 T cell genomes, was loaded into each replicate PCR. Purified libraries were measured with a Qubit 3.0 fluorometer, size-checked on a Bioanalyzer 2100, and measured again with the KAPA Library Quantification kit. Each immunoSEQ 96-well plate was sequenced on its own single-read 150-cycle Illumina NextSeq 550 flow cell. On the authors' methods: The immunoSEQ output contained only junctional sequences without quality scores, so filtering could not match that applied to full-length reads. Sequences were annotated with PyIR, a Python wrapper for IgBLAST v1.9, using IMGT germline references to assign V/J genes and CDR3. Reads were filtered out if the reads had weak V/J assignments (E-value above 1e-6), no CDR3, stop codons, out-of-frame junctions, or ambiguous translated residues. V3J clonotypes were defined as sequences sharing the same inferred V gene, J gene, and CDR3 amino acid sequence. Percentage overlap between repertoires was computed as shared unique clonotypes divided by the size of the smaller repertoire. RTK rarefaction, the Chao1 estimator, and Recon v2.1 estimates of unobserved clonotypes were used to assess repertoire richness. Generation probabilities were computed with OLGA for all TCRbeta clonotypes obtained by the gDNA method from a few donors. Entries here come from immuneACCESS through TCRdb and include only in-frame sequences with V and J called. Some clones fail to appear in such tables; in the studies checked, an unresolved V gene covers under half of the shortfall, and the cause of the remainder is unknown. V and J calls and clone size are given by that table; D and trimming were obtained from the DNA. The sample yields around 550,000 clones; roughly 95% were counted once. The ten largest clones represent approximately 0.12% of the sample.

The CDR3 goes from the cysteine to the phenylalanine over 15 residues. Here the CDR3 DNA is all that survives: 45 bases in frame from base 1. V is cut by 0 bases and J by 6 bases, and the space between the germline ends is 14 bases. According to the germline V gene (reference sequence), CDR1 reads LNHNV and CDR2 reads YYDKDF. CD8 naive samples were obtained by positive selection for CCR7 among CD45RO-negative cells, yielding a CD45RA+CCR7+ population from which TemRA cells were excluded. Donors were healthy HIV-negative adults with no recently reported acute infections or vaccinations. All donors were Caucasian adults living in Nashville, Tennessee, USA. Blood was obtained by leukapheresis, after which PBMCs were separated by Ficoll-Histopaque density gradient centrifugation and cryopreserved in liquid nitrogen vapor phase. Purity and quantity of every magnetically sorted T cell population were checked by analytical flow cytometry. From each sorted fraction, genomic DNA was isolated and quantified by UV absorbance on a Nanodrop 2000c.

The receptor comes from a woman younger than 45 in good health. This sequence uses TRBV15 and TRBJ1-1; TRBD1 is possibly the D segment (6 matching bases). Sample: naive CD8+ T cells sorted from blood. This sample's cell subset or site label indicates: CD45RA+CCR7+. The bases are TGTGCCACCAGCAGAGATTTGGGGGCTCGGTCTGAAGCTTTCTTT. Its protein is CATSRDLGARSEAFF.